This T cell receptor beta chain was identified in a study of control samples from healthy donors and cancer patients. Repertoires were generated with immunoSEQ multiplex PCR, while TCRdb's copy carries only in-frame clones and drops some. The sample records approximately 98,000 clones, just under 85% being singletons. CDR1 is SGDLS and CDR2 is YYNGEE in the germline V gene. The CDR3 is 15 residues long. Trimming shortened V by 0 bases and J by 0 bases, and 7 bases separated the two germline ends. The chain is built from TRBV9 and TRBJ2-1; D is ambiguous. The specimen was blood. This TCR was recovered from a man between 18 and 35 years old in good health. The CDR3 loop reads CASSVGYPSYNEQFF. The CDR3 DNA reads as TGTGCCAGCAGCGTAGGCTATCCCTCCTACAATGAGCAGTTCTTC.